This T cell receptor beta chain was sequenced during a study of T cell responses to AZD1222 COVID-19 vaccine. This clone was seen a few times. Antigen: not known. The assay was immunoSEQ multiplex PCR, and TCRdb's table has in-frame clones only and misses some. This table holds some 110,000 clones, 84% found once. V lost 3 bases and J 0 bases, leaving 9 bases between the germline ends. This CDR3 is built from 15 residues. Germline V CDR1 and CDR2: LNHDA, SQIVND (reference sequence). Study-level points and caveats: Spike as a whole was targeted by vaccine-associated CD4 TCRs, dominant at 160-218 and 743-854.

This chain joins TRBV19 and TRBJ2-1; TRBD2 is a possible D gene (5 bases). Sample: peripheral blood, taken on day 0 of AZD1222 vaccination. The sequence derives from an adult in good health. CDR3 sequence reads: CASSITGSSYNEQFF. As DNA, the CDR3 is TGTGCCAGTAGTATTACGGGAAGCTCCTACAATGAGCAGTTCTTC.